The 30 T cell receptor beta chains below were found in one sample sequenced in a study of blood T cell repertoires in COVID-19. Measured with immunoSEQ multiplex PCR; TCRdb has only the in-frame clones, and not every one. The data show roughly 180,000 clones, 70% to 90% seen once. Material: PBMCs or T cells enriched from blood (not recorded which). The receptors come from a woman between 45 and 60 years old who had recovered from COVID-19.

CDR3 DNA sequence: TGTGCCAGCAGTCGGAGGGGGCACAATGGCTACACCTTC. Translating gives CASSRRGHNGYTF. This rearrangement joins TRBV27 to TRBJ1-2; 7 bases are shared with TRBD1. The junction had 6 bases not matched to a gene; V was cut back by 5 bases and J by 6 bases. Germline lookup yields CDR1 MNHEY and CDR2 SMNVEV (reference sequence). The CDR3 loop spans 13 amino acids.

The gene calls are TRBV2 and TRBJ1-1; D unclear. The CDR3 contains 10 residues. Trimming took 8 bases from V and 7 from J, leaving 8 bases between them. Germline V gene data show CDR1 as SNHLY and CDR2 as FYNNEI. The CDR3 here is CASLAVEAFF. The CDR3 coding sequence is TGTGCCAGCCTGGCCGTTGAAGCTTTCTTT.

The chain joins TRBV28 to TRBJ1-5; perhaps TRBD1 as D (6 bases). Trimming left V 1 base short and J 4 bases short, with 17 bases between. The CDR3 contains 17 residues. Germline lookup yields CDR1 MDHEN and CDR2 SYDVKM. Here the CDR3 reads CASSLSPGTTGNQPQHF. CDR3 in DNA: TGTGCCAGCAGTTTATCCCCCGGGACTACAGGGAATCAGCCCCAGCATTTT.

V is TRBV7-8 and J is TRBJ2-3; weak D call: TRBD2 (7 bases). Trimming removed 5 bases from V and 2 bases from J, with 14 bases in between. Germline V gene sequence: CDR1 SGHVS, CDR2 FQNEAQ. This CDR3 spans 15 amino acids. Written as DNA, the CDR3 is TGTGCCAGCAGCGGGAGGGGGGGGAACACAGATACGCAGTATTTT. This gives the protein CASSGRGGNTDTQYF.

The chain links TRBV7-2 to TRBJ1-6, with 9 bases that match TRBD1. The CDR3 covers 16 residues. V dropped 5 bases and J dropped 3; count of bases not matched to a gene: 5. Germline V CDR1 and CDR2: SGHTA, FQGNSA. The CDR3 here is CASSGQDRGYNSPLHF. Here the CDR3 DNA reads TGTGCCAGCAGCGGGCAGGACAGGGGCTATAATTCACCCCTCCACTTT.

This chain uses TRBV30 with TRBJ2-3; maybe TRBD1 (6 bases). This CDR3 spans 12 amino acids. Trimming removed 1 base at V and 4 bases at J, with 6 bases between. Looked up from germline, CDR1 is GTSNPN and CDR2 is SVGIG (reference sequence). CDR3 DNA sequence: TGTGCCTGGAGTGGGACAGCAGATACGCAGTATTTT. Translation gives CAWSGTADTQYF.

This clone was observed once. The rearrangement joins TRBV5-8 to TRBJ1-2; TRBD1 is a possible D gene (5 bases). The V and J ends lost 1 base and 3 bases respectively, with 10 bases between them. The CDR3 has 14 residues. The V gene's germline CDR1 is SGHTS and CDR2 YDEGEE. The CDR3 DNA reads TGTGCCAGCAGCTTGCCCAGGGCGGACTATGGCTACACCTTC. This codes for CASSLPRADYGYTF.

This clone came up once. This sequence joins TRBV28 and TRBJ2-6; D possibly corresponds to TRBD1 (6 bases). Trimming took 4 bases from V and 11 from J, leaving 18 bases between them. This CDR3 spans 15 amino acids. CDR1 and CDR2 (germline): MDHEN, SYDVKM. CDR3 in amino acids: CASSSLRGGYYVLTF. Here the CDR3 DNA reads TGTGCCAGCAGTTCCCTCCGAGGGGGATATTACGTCCTGACTTTC.

This clone was recorded only once. The chain is built from TRBV30 and TRBJ1-3; no definite D call. Trimming shortened V by 1 base and J by 5 bases, and 21 bases separated the two germline ends. From germline, CDR1 is GTSNPN and CDR2 SVGIG (reference sequence). The CDR3 is made up of 17 amino acids. The CDR3 DNA sequence: TGTGCCTGGAGTGACCCATCTACGGGGTTGTCAAGAAACACCATATATTTT. This encodes CAWSDPSTGLSRNTIYF.

The chain joins TRBV5-1 to TRBJ1-6; D not resolved. Trimming left V 0 bases short and J 0 bases short, with 7 bases between. The CDR3 is made up of 16 amino acids. CDR1 is SGHRS, CDR2 YFSETQ, per germline. CDR3 in DNA: TGCGCCAGCAGCTTGGGAGGAAGCTCCTATAATTCACCCCTCCACTTT. It is translated as CASSLGGSSYNSPLHF. The full variable domain, in which reference TRBV5-1 and TRBJ1-6 provide the parts outside the CDR3, is KAGVTQTPRYLIKTRGQQVTLSCSPISGHRSVSWYQQTPGQGLQFLFEYFSETQRNKGNFPGRFSGRQFSNSRSEMNVSTLELGDSALYLCASSLGGSSYNSPLHFGNGTRLTVT.

V and J are TRBV28 and TRBJ1-2; 7 bases align to TRBD1. The V and J ends lost 5 bases and 8 bases, in that order; junction bases with no gene match: 8. Germline CDR1 MDHEN, CDR2 SYDVKM. The CDR3 is made up of 13 amino acids. The CDR3 DNA is TGTGCCAGCAGTCCCGACAGGGTGATCGGCTACACCTTC. Its protein is CASSPDRVIGYTF.

The genes are TRBV9 and TRBJ1-6; tentatively, D is TRBD1 (6 bases). CDR1 SGDLS and CDR2 YYNGEE come from the germline V gene. V lost 0 bases to trimming and J lost 12 bases, with 10 bases between them. This CDR3 spans 13 amino acids. The CDR3 DNA follows: TGTGCCAGCAGCGTAGTAGGGGGTAGACCCCTCCACTTT. It yields the protein CASSVVGGRPLHF.

This clone came up once. The genes are TRBV6-5 and TRBJ1-3, with D tentatively TRBD1 (6 bases). Germline V lookup: CDR1 MNHEY, CDR2 SVGAGI. CDR3 length: 15 residues. With 6 bases removed from V and 0 bases from J, the gap between germline ends came to 12 bases. In DNA, the CDR3 is TGTGCCAGCAGCTCCGACAGGACCTCTGGAAACACCATATATTTT. It translates to CASSSDRTSGNTIYF.

This clone was recorded only once. V gene TRBV5-5 combines with J gene TRBJ1-5; a possible D gene is TRBD1 (6 bases). This CDR3 contains 15 residues. V was trimmed by 2 bases and J by 7 bases, leaving 16 bases between them. Germline CDR1 SGHKS, CDR2 YYEKEE (reference sequence). The CDR3 region is CASSFLSGVEQPQHF. CDR3 DNA: TGTGCCAGCAGCTTTTTGTCAGGGGTTGAGCAGCCCCAGCATTTT. Supplemented by reference TRBV5-5 and TRBJ1-5, the full variable domain reads DAGVTQSPTHLIKTRGQQVTLRCSPISGHKSVSWYQQVLGQGPQFIFQYYEKEERGRGNFPDRFSARQFPNYSSELNVNALLLGDSALYLCASSFLSGVEQPQHFGDGTRLSIL.

This chain links TRBV30 with TRBJ1-2, with 9 bases matching TRBD1. CDR1 GTSNPN and CDR2 SVGIG come from the germline V gene (reference sequence). This CDR3 comprises 14 residues. The V and J ends lost 0 bases and 4 bases, in that order; junction bases with no gene match: 3. The CDR3: CAWSVGTGSYGYTF. The DNA of the CDR3 is TGTGCCTGGAGTGTCGGGACAGGGAGCTATGGCTACACCTTC. The whole variable domain, remainder taken from reference TRBV30 and TRBJ1-2, is SQTIHQWPATLVQPVGSPLSLECTVEGTSNPNLYWYRQAAGRGLQLLFYSVGIGQISSEVPQNLSASRPQDRQFILSSKKLLLSDSGFYLCAWSVGTGSYGYTFGSGTRLTVV.

Comments on this clone: The same CDR3 is also encoded by other DNA sequences in this sample. V gene TRBV27 combines with J gene TRBJ1-2; D is unresolved. This CDR3 is 14 amino acids long. From germline, CDR1 is MNHEY and CDR2 SMNVEV (reference sequence). Between the trimmed V and J ends, which lost 4 bases and 2 bases, there was a span of 11 bases. In nucleotides, the CDR3 is TGTGCCAGCAGTTGGGCAGGAACCAACTATGGCTACACCTTC. Residues: CASSWAGTNYGYTF.

The V and J genes are TRBV4-1 and TRBJ2-5, with a possible D match to TRBD2 (5 bases). Germline V lookup: CDR1 MGHRA, CDR2 YSYEKL. V was pared by 0 bases and J by 5 bases, with 13 bases between. This CDR3 is built from 15 residues. CDR3 region: CASSQDRRDWETQYF. CDR3 DNA: TGCGCCAGCAGCCAAGATCGCCGGGATTGGGAGACCCAGTACTTC.

The chain carries TRBV11-3 and TRBJ2-3; D is ambiguous. V shed 1 base and J shed 0 bases, with 5 bases lying between them. This CDR3 region has 14 residues. The germline gives CDR1 SGHNT, CDR2 YENEEA. The CDR3 region is CASSLVLSTDTQYF. The CDR3 coding sequence is TGTGCCAGCAGCTTAGTTCTTAGCACAGATACGCAGTATTTT.

The V and J genes are TRBV18 and TRBJ1-5, with 11 bases matching TRBD1. CDR1 is KGHSH and CDR2 is LQKENI in the germline V gene. The CDR3 runs 16 residues. V dropped 0 bases and J dropped 11; count of bases not matched to a gene: 9. CDR3 sequence reads: CASSPPGQGGRSAQHF. The CDR3 DNA follows: TGTGCCAGCTCACCACCGGGACAGGGGGGGAGATCGGCCCAGCATTTT.

This chain connects TRBV19 to TRBJ2-7, with TRBD2 identical over 7 bases. V shed 1 base, J shed 7 bases, and the junction held 4 bases outside the gene matches. CDR3 size: 13 residues. The germline gives CDR1 LNHDA, CDR2 SQIVND (reference sequence). The CDR3 DNA is TGTGCCAGTAGTATAGGAGCGGGAAGGGAGCAGTACGTC. Amino acids: CASSIGAGREQYV.

This chain uses TRBV7-3 with TRBJ1-4; D gene uncertain. V lost 4 bases, J lost 5 bases, and 8 bases lay in between. The V gene's germline CDR1 is SGHTA and CDR2 FQGTGA. This CDR3 has 13 residues. The CDR3 DNA follows: TGTGCCAGCAGCTCACAACTAAATGAAAAACTGTTTTTT. This codes for CASSSQLNEKLFF. The complete variable domain, with remaining parts taken from reference TRBV7-3 and TRBJ1-4, reads GAGVSQTPSNKVTEKGKYVELRCDPISGHTALYWYRQSLGQGPEFLIYFQGTGAADDSGLPNDRFFAVRPEGSVSTLKIQRTERGDSAVYLCASSSQLNEKLFFGSGTQLSVL.

This clone was counted between two and nine times. The chain combines TRBV6-5 with TRBJ1-4; D is perhaps TRBD1 (6 bases). V gave up 2 bases and J gave up 3 bases, with 10 bases separating them. Germline V gene data show CDR1 as MNHEY and CDR2 as SVGAGI. CDR3 length: 15 residues. The CDR3 sequence is CASSYLRQANEKLFF. The CDR3 region has the DNA TGTGCCAGCAGTTACCTACGACAGGCTAATGAAAAACTGTTTTTT.

Only one count was recorded for this clone. The CDR3 bases are TGTGCCAGCAGCGTAGAGGGACAGGGGCATGGCTACACCTTC. Protein sequence: CASSVEGQGHGYTF. The chain combines TRBV9 with TRBJ1-2, with TRBD1 matching over 10 bases. This CDR3 contains 14 residues. V was pared by 0 bases and J by 6 bases, with 2 bases of the junction left unmatched. CDR1 is SGDLS, CDR2 YYNGEE, per germline.

The chain joins TRBV7-9 to TRBJ1-3; no clear D gene. Per germline, CDR1 SEHNR and CDR2 FQNEAQ (reference sequence). CDR3 length: 13 amino acids. V lost 11 bases and J lost 0, with 11 bases in between. The CDR3 sequence is CAQLTDSGNTIYF. The CDR3, as DNA: TGTGCCCAACTAACTGACTCTGGAAACACCATATATTTT.

The gene calls are TRBV11-2 and TRBJ2-5; 14 positions agree with TRBD2. The J segment lost 3 bases and the V segment lost 0 bases, leaving 3 bases of the junction unmatched. CDR1 is SGHAT, CDR2 FQNNGV, per germline. CDR3 size: 17 residues. CDR3 residues: CASSLELGLAGEETQYF. The DNA of the CDR3 is TGTGCCAGCAGCTTAGAATTGGGACTAGCGGGGGAAGAGACCCAGTACTTC.

J is TRBJ2-2 and V is TRBV9; possibly TRBD2 for D (6 bases). The CDR3 loop spans 16 amino acids. V was clipped by 4 bases and J by 2 bases, with 15 bases between them. Germline CDR1 SGDLS, CDR2 YYNGEE. This CDR3 is CASSPRGDGNTGELFF. DNA for the CDR3: TGTGCCAGCAGCCCGCGGGGAGACGGTAACACCGGGGAGCTGTTTTTT.

Points on this clone: The same CDR3 also results from other DNA sequences found in this sample. The chain employs TRBV5-1 and TRBJ1-2; 8 bases match TRBD1. The ends lost 2 bases at V and 4 bases at J; junction bases unmatched: 4. The CDR3 spans 14 residues. The germline V gene encodes CDR1 SGHRS and CDR2 YFSETQ. This chain's CDR3 is CASSFQGASYGYTF. As DNA, the CDR3 is TGCGCCAGCAGCTTTCAGGGGGCGAGCTATGGCTACACCTTC.

V gene TRBV4-2 combines with J gene TRBJ1-4; 9 bases map to TRBD1. J was trimmed by 0 bases and V by 0 bases; bases with no gene match: 5. The length of the CDR3 is 18 residues. Germline CDR1 reads LGHNA; CDR2 reads YNFKEQ. CDR3 nucleotides: TGTGCCAGCAGCCAAGATTGGGGGACAGGGCCAACTAATGAAAAACTGTTTTTT. As protein: CASSQDWGTGPTNEKLFF.

A single count supports this clone. This sequence joins TRBV28 and TRBJ1-2, with 9 bases matching TRBD1. The junction had 3 bases not matched to a gene; V was cut back by 6 bases and J by 4 bases. The CDR3 runs to 13 residues. Germline V gene sequence: CDR1 MDHEN, CDR2 SYDVKM. CDR3 nucleotide sequence: TGTGCCAGCAGCCCGGGACAGGGCTATGGCTACACCTTC. Its protein is CASSPGQGYGYTF.

The chain recombines TRBV5-5 with TRBJ2-7; maybe TRBD2 (5 bases). The CDR3 contains 13 residues. Per the germline V gene, CDR1 is SGHKS and CDR2 is YYEKEE (reference sequence). Deletions cut 3 bases from V and 2 bases from J, with 9 bases between. The DNA for the CDR3 is TGTGCCAGCAGCTATGCCGGGGCCTACGAGCAGTACGTC. It encodes CASSYAGAYEQYV.